This TCR beta chain was sequenced during a study of T cell responses to AZD1222 COVID-19 vaccine. Whole-study findings and limits: Baseline serology detected seropositivity in only six AZD1222 recipients. Two AZD1222 administrations were followed by greater Spike-specific TCR breadth and depth. White British donors predominated, females outnumbered males, and clonal diversity was possibly underestimated. Among vaccine-associated CD4 TCRs, coverage spanned spike, with dominance at 160-218 and 743-854.

The protocol was immunoSEQ multiplex PCR, while the TCRdb copy is restricted to in-frame clones and leaves out a portion. Of under 150,000 clones listed, about 90% are singletons. On this clone itself: Antigen specificity is unknown.

Deletions cut 5 bases from V and 7 bases from J, with 14 bases between. The germline CDR1 and CDR2 sequences are MNHEY and SVGEGT. The CDR3 loop spans 13 amino acids. This receptor was taken from an adult who received the AZD1222 COVID-19 vaccine. The rearrangement joins TRBV6-2 or TRBV6-3 to TRBJ1-1; the D gene is possibly TRBD1 (5 bases). Here the sequenced sample was peripheral blood, taken 28 days after the second AZD1222 dose. The CDR3: CASSPGRGSEAFF. The CDR3 bases are TGTGCCAGCAGTCCGGGGAGGGGTAGTGAAGCTTTCTTT.